This T cell receptor beta chain was identified in a study of T cells in Graves' hyperthyroidism and ophthalmopathy. The CDR3 runs to 15 residues. The germline V gene has CDR1 KGHDR and CDR2 SFDVKD. V shed 4 bases and J 5 bases; nucleotides not matched to a gene: 7. General study points: Most clonotypes expanded in thyroid above 0.001 were likewise present in blood.

This clonotype was detected ten times or more. Antigen unknown. It was RNA transcripts that yielded the amplified TCR beta CDR3 regions. In the first-round RT-PCR of the TCR CDR3, the HTBI primer set was used. MiXCR was run by TCRdb on the multiplex PCR reads, yielding one entry per CDR3 protein. The table records about 400,000 distinct CDR3 sequences, over 12% of them present only once. The source of the PBMCs was over 8.5 ml of fresh peripheral blood. The chain couples TRBV24-1 to TRBJ1-2; TRBD1 agrees at 9 bases. The clonotype originates from a woman aged 55 to 70 with Graves' ophthalmopathy. Material: blood. CDR3 loop: CATSDRTGEGYGYTF. DNA for the CDR3: TGTGCCACCAGTGACCGGACAGGGGAAGGGTATGGCTACACCTTC.